This T cell receptor (beta chain) was documented in a study of blood T cell repertoires in COVID-19. On the study more broadly: Sites across the United States, Italy and Spain contributed samples from acute and convalescent COVID-19.

Two negative PCRs, clearance, or symptom resolution characterized the recovered Cohort 3 donors. Germline CDR1 reads SGHNT; CDR2 reads YYREEE (reference sequence). Trimming stripped 0 bases from V and 3 bases from J, with 9 bases between. The CDR3 loop spans 14 amino acids. Per the study methods: It was from reference gene primer amplification that nucleated cell counts were estimated. Clones were read by immunoSEQ multiplex PCR, and TCRdb kept only the in-frame ones, dropping some. V, J and clone size reflect that table, while D and trimming were determined from the DNA. The table shows approximately 150,000 clones, with around 84% occurring only once.

The rearrangement uses TRBV5-4 and TRBJ1-2; TRBD1 might be the D (6 bases). This receptor was taken from a woman aged 50 to 65 who had recovered from COVID-19. Material for sequencing was PBMCs or T cells enriched from blood (not recorded which). CDR3 region: CASSLEAGDYGYTF. Here the CDR3 DNA reads TGTGCCAGCAGCTTGGAGGCAGGGGACTATGGCTACACCTTC.